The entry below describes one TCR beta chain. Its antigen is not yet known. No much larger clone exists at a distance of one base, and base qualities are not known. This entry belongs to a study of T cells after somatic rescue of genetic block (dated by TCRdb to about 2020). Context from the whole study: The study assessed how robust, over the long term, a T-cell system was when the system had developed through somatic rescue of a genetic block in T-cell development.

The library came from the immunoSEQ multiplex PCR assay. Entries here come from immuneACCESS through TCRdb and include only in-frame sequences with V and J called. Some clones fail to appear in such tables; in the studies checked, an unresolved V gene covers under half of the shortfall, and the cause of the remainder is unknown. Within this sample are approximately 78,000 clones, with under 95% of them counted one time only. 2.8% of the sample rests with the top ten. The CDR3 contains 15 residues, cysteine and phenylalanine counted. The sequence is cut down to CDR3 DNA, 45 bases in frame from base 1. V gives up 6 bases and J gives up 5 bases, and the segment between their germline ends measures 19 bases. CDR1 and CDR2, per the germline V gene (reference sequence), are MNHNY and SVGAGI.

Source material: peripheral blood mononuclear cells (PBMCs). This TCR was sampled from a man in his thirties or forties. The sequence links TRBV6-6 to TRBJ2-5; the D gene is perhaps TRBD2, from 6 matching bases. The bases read TGTGCCAGCAGACCGCCCGGGGGATCGTGGGAGACCCAGTACTTC. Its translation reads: CASRPPGGSWETQYF.